Listed here is a single TCR beta chain. This CDR3 is built from 18 residues. Germline CDR1 and CDR2: SGHNT and YYREEE (reference sequence). Trimming cost V 4 bases and J 2 bases; bases outside gene matches: 10. The source of the sample is a study of blood T cell repertoires in COVID-19. Generated by immunoSEQ multiplex PCR, the TCRdb table keeps only in-frame clones and is missing some. Among 200,000 to 300,000 clones, more than 75% were seen once, and the ten largest hold 0.99%. The source of this sequence is a woman in her thirties or forties who had recovered from COVID-19. The sample comprised peripheral blood. The rearrangement links TRBV5-4 to TRBJ2-6, with 9 bases matching TRBD1. Here the CDR3 DNA reads TGTGCCAGCAGCACAGGGGGCTTGTGGTTCGCTGGGGCCAACGTCCTGACTTTC. Protein: CASSTGGLWFAGANVLTF. Complete variable domain (other parts from reference TRBV5-4 and TRBJ2-6): ETGVTQSPTHLIKTRGQQVTLRCSSQSGHNTVSWYQQALGQGPQFIFQYYREEENGRGNFPPRFSGLQFPNYSSELNVNALELDDSALYLCASSTGGLWFAGANVLTFGAGSRLTVL.